A single sample is the source of the 16 T cell receptor beta chains below, sequenced in a study of vaccination effects on CD4 cells after COVID-19. For these TCRs, the target antigens are not known. Antigen-specific CD4+ T cells were expanded (with viral peptide pools) by the ViraFEST assay ahead of sequencing. It was after nine to ten days of culture that CD4+ T cells were isolated. Among the vaccine recipients, none had a prior SARS-CoV-2 infection, and nucleocapsid antibodies were negative. Here immunoSEQ multiplex PCR was the method, and the copy in TCRdb shows in-frame clones only, minus some. The table lists roughly 41,000 clones, around 68% of them singletons. Source: CD4+ T cells from PBMCs cultured with HCoV-OC43 spike peptides, taken before COVID-19 vaccination. As for subset: HCoV-OC43 spike overlapping peptide pool stimulation. Receptor source: a human donor who received a COVID-19 vaccine.

The count of this clone is one. The J gene is TRBJ1-4, the V gene TRBV7-2; a possible D gene is TRBD1 (6 bases). The CDR3 consists of 15 residues. CDR1 SGHTA and CDR2 FQGNSA come from the germline V gene. The ends were cut back, 1 base at V and 5 bases at J, with 11 bases in the middle. In nucleotides, the CDR3 is TGTGCCAGCAGCTTAGTTGGACAGATGAATGAAAAACTGTTTTTT. Amino acid sequence: CASSLVGQMNEKLFF.

The V call is TRBV6-1, the J call TRBJ1-5, with TRBD1 as a possible D gene (6 bases). V was trimmed by 1 base and J by 15 bases, leaving 16 bases between them. This CDR3 region has 13 residues. In germline, CDR1 is MNHNS, CDR2 SASEGT. CDR3 DNA: TGTGCCAGCAGTGAAGAGGCCAGGACAGCGAGGCATTTT. Its translation is CASSEEARTARHF.

This clone has only a few counts. The chain links TRBV5-1 to TRBJ2-7, with 10 bases that match TRBD2. This CDR3 region has 17 residues. J gave up 6 bases and V 1 base, and 13 bases lay outside the gene matches. The germline gives CDR1 SGHRS, CDR2 YFSETQ. CDR3 amino acids: CASSLLAGASGGAEQYF. Written as DNA, the CDR3 is TGCGCCAGCAGCTTGCTAGCGGGAGCGTCCGGGGGAGCCGAGCAGTACTTC.

This chain joins TRBV15 and TRBJ1-3; D may be TRBD1 (5 bases). The CDR3 has 14 amino acids. Per germline, CDR1 LNHNV and CDR2 YYDKDF (reference sequence). Trimming cost V 6 bases and J 0 bases, with 9 bases left between them. CDR3 sequence: CATSLGASGNTIYF. CDR3 nucleotides: TGTGCCACCAGTCTTGGGGCCTCTGGAAACACCATATATTTT.

V usage is TRBV5-4 and J usage is TRBJ2-1, with D hard to call. The CDR3 is made up of 16 amino acids. V lost 0 bases and J lost 4, with 14 bases in between. CDR1 and CDR2 (germline): SGHNT, YYREEE (reference sequence). This CDR3 reads CASSLGSNGVYNEQFF. Here the CDR3 DNA reads TGTGCCAGCAGCTTGGGTTCCAACGGAGTTTACAATGAGCAGTTCTTC.

CDR3 loop: CASSLGPQETQYF. The CDR3 DNA reads as TGTGCCAGCAGCTTGGGACCCCAAGAGACCCAGTACTTC. The gene calls are TRBV7-8 and TRBJ2-5; D tentatively reads TRBD1 or TRBD2 (5 bases each). This CDR3 region has 13 residues. V lost 3 bases to trimming and J lost 1 base, with 6 bases between them. The germline gives CDR1 SGHVS, CDR2 FQNEAQ.

The chain uses TRBV6-5 and TRBJ1-3; D might be TRBD1 (5 bases). Trimming took 6 bases from V and 2 from J, leaving 14 bases between them. Germline V gene data show CDR1 as MNHEY and CDR2 as SVGAGI. The CDR3 extends over 15 amino acids. CDR3 amino acids: CASRGTYQTGNTIYF. The CDR3 DNA is TGTGCCAGCAGGGGGACGTATCAAACTGGAAACACCATATATTTT.

The chain joins TRBV6-6 to TRBJ1-1; D is unresolved. The CDR3 extends over 14 amino acids. CDR1 is MNHNY, CDR2 SVGAGI, per germline (reference sequence). Trimming removed 6 bases at V and 2 bases at J, with 13 bases between. The CDR3 DNA sequence: TGTGCCAGCAGGCGGGATCCTGCTAACACTGAAGCTTTCTTT. Encoded protein: CASRRDPANTEAFF.

The CDR3 is CAISESNAGEETQYF. The CDR3 DNA sequence: TGTGCCATCAGTGAGTCGAATGCAGGAGAAGAGACCCAGTACTTC. The V call is TRBV10-3, the J call TRBJ2-5; D gene ambiguous. V was pared by 0 bases and J by 3 bases, with 11 bases between. The CDR3 covers 15 residues. CDR1 and CDR2 (germline): ENHRY, SYGVKD.

The V call is TRBV6-5, the J call TRBJ1-2, with TRBD1 as a possible D gene (5 bases). This CDR3 has 13 amino acids. CDR1 and CDR2 from the germline V gene are MNHEY and SVGAGI. Between the trimmed V and J ends, which lost 2 bases and 5 bases, there was a span of 9 bases. CDR3 loop: CASSYIGAYGYTF. CDR3 bases: TGTGCCAGCAGTTACATCGGGGCGTATGGCTACACCTTC.

In its sample, this clone was seen once. This chain links TRBV14 with TRBJ1-3; the D gene is possibly TRBD1 (6 bases). This CDR3 region has 15 residues. Germline V CDR1 and CDR2: SGHDN, FVKESK. Trimming pared 1 base from V and 4 bases from J, leaving 11 bases between. DNA for the CDR3: TGTGCCAGCAGCCAAGTTGGAGGGGGAGGAAACACCATATATTTT. Protein sequence: CASSQVGGGGNTIYF.

The chain joins TRBV27 to TRBJ1-2; unclear D gene. The germline V and J ends were trimmed by 0 bases and 2 bases, with 4 bases remaining between them. CDR1 and CDR2 from the germline V gene are MNHEY and SMNVEV (reference sequence). This CDR3 is 13 amino acids long. The CDR3 DNA sequence: TGTGCCAGCAGTTTATCCGAAAACTATGGCTACACCTTC. Its translation: CASSLSENYGYTF.

The chain carries TRBV5-1 and TRBJ2-1; 7 nucleotides line up with TRBD2. CDR1 SGHRS and CDR2 YFSETQ come from the germline V gene. This CDR3 has 16 amino acids. V was clipped by 0 bases and J by 1 base; unmatched bases: 4. CDR3 sequence reads: CASSLVASGSYNEQFF. CDR3 DNA: TGCGCCAGCAGCTTGGTGGCTAGCGGTTCCTACAATGAGCAGTTCTTC. Full variable domain (rest looked up from reference TRBV5-1 and TRBJ2-1): KAGVTQTPRYLIKTRGQQVTLSCSPISGHRSVSWYQQTPGQGLQFLFEYFSETQRNKGNFPGRFSGRQFSNSRSEMNVSTLELGDSALYLCASSLVASGSYNEQFFGPGTRLTVL.

The chain couples TRBV29-1 to TRBJ2-1; 9 bases are shared with TRBD1. The CDR3 covers 13 residues. CDR1 is SQVTM and CDR2 is ANQGSEA in the germline V gene. V gave up 8 bases and J gave up 6 bases; unmatched junction bases: 8. CDR3 bases: TGCAGCTTGGGACAGGGCTTTTTCAATGAGCAGTTCTTC. This translates into CSLGQGFFNEQFF.

The chain couples TRBV5-6 to TRBJ1-2, with no clear D. The CDR3 has 14 residues. The germline V gene has CDR1 SGHDT and CDR2 YYEEEE. V was pared by 3 bases and J by 8 bases, with 17 bases between. In nucleotides, the CDR3 is TGTGCCAGCAGCTCTGGCTCCCCTGGGTCGGGCTACACCTTC. It translates to CASSSGSPGSGYTF.

The rearrangement uses TRBV18 and TRBJ1-1; D is possibly TRBD1 (6 bases). This CDR3 is built from 18 residues. V lost 2 bases, J lost 1 base, and 20 bases lay in between. Germline V gives CDR1 KGHSH, CDR2 LQKENI. In nucleotides, the CDR3 is TGTGCCAGCTCACCAGTTCCCTTCCCGGGACAAAGGAACACTGAAGCTTTCTTT. It yields the protein CASSPVPFPGQRNTEAFF.